These 21 T cell receptor beta chains came from one sample sequenced in a study of blood T cell repertoires in COVID-19. Profiled with immunoSEQ multiplex PCR; TCRdb holds only in-frame clones, not every one. This sample has tens of thousands of clones, with approximately 83% found just once. The sample was peripheral blood. The source is an elderly man with active or convalescent COVID-19.

The rearrangement links TRBV24-1 to TRBJ2-5, with 9 positions matching TRBD1. V was clipped by 3 bases and J by 4 bases; unmatched bases: 8. CDR3 length: 16 amino acids. Germline V CDR1 and CDR2: KGHDR, SFDVKD. The CDR3 DNA sequence: TGTGCCACCAGTGATCCCGGGACAGGGCAGGGAGAGACCCAGTACTTC. Its protein product is CATSDPGTGQGETQYF.

The chain has TRBV12-5 and TRBJ2-3; TRBD2 aligns across 10 bases. V shed 6 bases and J 4 bases; nucleotides not matched to a gene: 7. Germline assignment: CDR1 LGHNT and CDR2 FRNRAP. The CDR3 spans 15 residues. For the CDR3, the DNA is TGTGCTAGTGGAAGTGGGCTAGCGGGAGCAGATACGCAGTATTTT. Protein: CASGSGLAGADTQYF.

The rearrangement joins TRBV5-1 to TRBJ2-5; TRBD1 might be the D (6 bases). The CDR3 is made up of 14 amino acids. Trimming removed 3 bases from V and 4 bases from J, with 13 bases in between. Germline values: CDR1 SGHRS, CDR2 YFSETQ. The CDR3: CASSSSGEGETQYF. The CDR3 DNA is TGCGCCAGCAGCTCCTCAGGGGAAGGAGAGACCCAGTACTTC.

CDR3 in amino acids: CASSYGQGGRETQYF. The CDR3 nucleotides read TGTGCCAGCAGTTATGGACAGGGAGGGAGGGAGACCCAGTACTTC. This rearrangement joins TRBV5-6 to TRBJ2-5; maybe TRBD1 (8 bases). The CDR3 is made up of 15 amino acids. In germline, CDR1 is SGHDT, CDR2 YYEEEE. The V and J ends lost 5 bases and 5 bases respectively, with 19 bases between them.

The rearrangement links TRBV6-5 to TRBJ1-5, with 7 bases matching TRBD1. With 4 bases clipped from V and 2 bases from J, the junction kept 5 bases outside the gene matches. The CDR3 length is 15 residues. Germline V gene sequence: CDR1 MNHEY, CDR2 SVGAGI. The CDR3: CASSFDRDGNQPQHF. The CDR3 DNA reads TGTGCCAGCAGTTTCGACAGGGACGGCAATCAGCCCCAGCATTTT.

The chain uses TRBV19 and TRBJ1-4, with D perhaps matching TRBD1 (6 bases). The CDR3 has 15 amino acids. Germline loops: CDR1 LNHDA, CDR2 SQIVND (reference sequence). The V end lost 5 bases, the J end lost 4 bases, and 14 bases lay between the germline ends. CDR3 amino acids: CASSSRGGLNEKLFF. The CDR3 nucleotides read TGTGCCAGTAGTTCGAGGGGGGGACTTAATGAAAAACTGTTTTTT. The full variable domain, its missing parts supplied by reference TRBV19 and TRBJ1-4, is DGGITQSPKYLFRKEGQNVTLSCEQNLNHDAMYWYRQDPGQGLRLIYYSQIVNDFQKGDIAEGYSVSREKKESFPLTVTSAQKNPTAFYLCASSSRGGLNEKLFFGSGTQLSVL.

The gene calls are TRBV6-2 or TRBV6-3 and TRBJ2-6; 11 nucleotides line up with TRBD2. Germline loops: CDR1 MNHEY, CDR2 SVGEGT. J gave up 0 bases and V 1 base, and 5 bases lay outside the gene matches. The CDR3 length is 19 residues. The CDR3 DNA is TGTGCCAGCAGTTACTGGACTAGCGGGTACAGCTCTGGGGCCAACGTCCTGACTTTC. Its translation: CASSYWTSGYSSGANVLTF.

The CDR3, as DNA: TGTGCCAGCAGCCCGTTACAGGGGGCAGCTTTCTTT. Its protein is CASSPLQGAAFF. The chain has TRBV12-3 or TRBV12-4 and TRBJ1-1; 9 bases map to TRBD1. V shed 6 bases, J shed 10 bases, and the junction held 6 bases outside the gene matches. This CDR3 region has 12 residues.

J is TRBJ1-2 and V is TRBV7-2, with D unresolved. CDR1 and CDR2 (germline): SGHTA, FQGNSA. This CDR3 is 13 amino acids long. Trimming took 4 bases from V and 6 from J, leaving 12 bases between them. The CDR3 here is CASSSRARDGYTF. CDR3 DNA: TGTGCCAGCAGCTCCCGTGCCCGGGATGGCTACACCTTC.

This clone was counted a single time. V gene TRBV2 combines with J gene TRBJ2-5; the match to TRBD2 covers 12 bases. The V gene's germline CDR1 is SNHLY and CDR2 FYNNEI. With V trimmed by 5 bases and J by 4 bases, 2 bases remained unmatched. The CDR3 is 14 residues long. The CDR3 coding sequence is TGTGCCAGCAGTCAGACTAGCGGGAGAGAGACCCAGTACTTC. Translated: CASSQTSGRETQYF.

The chain is built from TRBV19 and TRBJ2-7; 10 positions match TRBD1. Germline V gene sequence: CDR1 LNHDA, CDR2 SQIVND (reference sequence). The CDR3 consists of 15 residues. Trimming removed 5 bases from V and 2 bases from J; junction bases left unmatched: 6. The CDR3, as DNA: TGTGCCAGTAGTGGCGGGACAGGGGATACCTACGAGCAGTACTTC. It codes for CASSGGTGDTYEQYF.

The rearrangement links TRBV4-1 to TRBJ2-2; tentative D call: TRBD2 (6 bases). Germline loops: CDR1 MGHRA, CDR2 YSYEKL. Trimming pared 0 bases from V and 7 bases from J, leaving 12 bases between. CDR3 length equals 15 residues. The CDR3 nucleotides are TGCGCCAGCAGCCAAGATCTGGAGGGATACGGGGAGCTGTTTTTT. Its translation is CASSQDLEGYGELFF.

This chain links TRBV5-6 with TRBJ2-1, with D possibly TRBD1 on 6 matching bases. Germline V gene lookup returns CDR1 SGHDT and CDR2 YYEEEE. V was cut by 4 bases and J by 0 bases, with 11 bases left in between. This CDR3 comprises 15 residues. CDR3 sequence (DNA): TGTGCCAGCAGCCCCTGGGGGCGCTCCTACAATGAGCAGTTCTTC. Amino acid sequence: CASSPWGRSYNEQFF.

The chain uses TRBV18 and TRBJ1-2, with a tentative D call TRBD1 (5 bases). The V gene lost 4 bases and the J gene lost 2 bases, with 8 bases spanning the gap. The CDR3 extends over 13 amino acids. The germline gives CDR1 KGHSH, CDR2 LQKENI. CDR3 nucleotide sequence: TGTGCCAGCTCACTCGCAGGGAACTATGGCTACACCTTC. Amino acid sequence: CASSLAGNYGYTF.

This clone was counted once. The chain uses TRBV6-5 and TRBJ2-3; 7 bases are shared with TRBD2. The CDR3 is 15 amino acids. V lost 7 bases and J lost 2; bases outside the gene matches: 9. Germline CDR1 and CDR2: MNHEY and SVGAGI. CDR3 coding DNA: TGTGCCAGCATCGGTGGGGACTATTACACAGATACGCAGTATTTT. Amino acids: CASIGGDYYTDTQYF.

The chain combines TRBV6-2 or TRBV6-3 with TRBJ2-2; 7 bases are a match to TRBD2. The V gene's germline CDR1 is MNHEY and CDR2 SVGEGT. Losses at the gene ends were 5 bases for V and 5 bases for J; bases not matched to a gene: 14. The CDR3 is made up of 17 amino acids. The CDR3 loop is CASSVGTMGAVTGELFF. The CDR3 region has the DNA TGTGCCAGCAGTGTGGGGACTATGGGCGCCGTTACCGGGGAGCTGTTTTTT.

The chain uses TRBV9 and TRBJ1-2; 9 bases are shared with TRBD1. The junction had 8 bases not matched to a gene; V was cut back by 0 bases and J by 5 bases. There are 16 residues in the CDR3. Germline lookup yields CDR1 SGDLS and CDR2 YYNGEE. The CDR3 sequence: CASSVVSGQGGYGYTF. CDR3 sequence (DNA): TGTGCCAGCAGCGTAGTATCGGGACAGGGAGGATATGGCTACACCTTC.

The rearrangement joins TRBV6-2 or TRBV6-3 to TRBJ1-2, with 8 bases matching TRBD1. Germline CDR1 and CDR2: MNHEY and SVGEGT. CDR3 length: 15 amino acids. The J segment lost 2 bases and the V segment lost 6 bases, leaving 8 bases of the junction unmatched. CDR3 sequence reads: CASSGERTGNYGYTF. In nucleotides, the CDR3 is TGTGCCAGCAGCGGAGAGAGGACAGGGAACTATGGCTACACCTTC.

The genes are TRBV7-2 and TRBJ1-6; 7 bases align to TRBD1. The V segment lost 2 bases and the J segment 0 bases; nucleotides outside the gene matches: 10. The CDR3 is 19 residues long. Germline CDR1 SGHTA, CDR2 FQGNSA. The DNA of the CDR3 is TGTGCCAGCAGCTTATTGCCAGGGGGTGGGGGCTCCTATAATTCACCCCTCCACTTT. Amino acid sequence: CASSLLPGGGGSYNSPLHF. Variable domain in full (rest from reference TRBV7-2 and TRBJ1-6): GAGVSQSPSNKVTEKGKDVELRCDPISGHTALYWYRQSLGQGLEFLIYFQGNSAPDKSGLPSDRFSAERTGGSVSTLTIQRTQQEDSAVYLCASSLLPGGGGSYNSPLHFGNGTRLTVT.

This clone was detected a few times. The V gene is TRBV4-2, the J gene TRBJ1-1; D possibly corresponds to TRBD1 (5 bases). The ends were cut back, 0 bases at V and 3 bases at J, with 11 bases in the middle. In germline, CDR1 is LGHNA, CDR2 YNFKEQ. CDR3 size: 15 residues. The CDR3 sequence is CASSQDGARDTEAFF. The DNA for the CDR3 is TGTGCCAGCAGCCAAGATGGGGCCCGGGACACTGAAGCTTTCTTT.

The chain has TRBV4-3 and TRBJ2-1; 8 bases agree with TRBD1. The CDR3 runs 16 residues. Losses at the gene ends were 6 bases for V and 9 bases for J; bases not matched to a gene: 16. The germline V gene has CDR1 LGHNA and CDR2 YSLEER. The CDR3 loop reads CASSQLQGEGGIEQFF. CDR3 nucleotides: TGCGCCAGCAGTCAACTACAGGGGGAAGGTGGAATTGAGCAGTTCTTC.